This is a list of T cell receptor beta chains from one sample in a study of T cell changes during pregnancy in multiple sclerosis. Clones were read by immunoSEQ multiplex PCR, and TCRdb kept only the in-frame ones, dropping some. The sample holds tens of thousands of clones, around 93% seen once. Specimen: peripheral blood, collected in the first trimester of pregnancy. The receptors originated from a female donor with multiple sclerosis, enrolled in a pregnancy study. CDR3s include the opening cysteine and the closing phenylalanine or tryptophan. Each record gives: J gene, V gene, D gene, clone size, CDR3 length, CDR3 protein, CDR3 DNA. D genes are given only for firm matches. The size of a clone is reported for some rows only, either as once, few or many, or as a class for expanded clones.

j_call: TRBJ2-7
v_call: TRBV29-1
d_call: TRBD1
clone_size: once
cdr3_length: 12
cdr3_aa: CSAGQGAYEQYF
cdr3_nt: TGCAGCGCCGGACAGGGGGCTTACGAGCAGTACTTC

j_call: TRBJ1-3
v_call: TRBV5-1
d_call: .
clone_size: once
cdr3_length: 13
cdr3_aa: CASSLTGGNTIYF
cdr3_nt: TGCGCCAGCAGCTTAACAGGGGGAAACACCATATATTTT

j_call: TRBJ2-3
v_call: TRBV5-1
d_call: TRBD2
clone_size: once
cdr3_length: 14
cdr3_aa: CASRTSGSTDTQYF
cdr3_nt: TGCGCCAGCCGGACTAGCGGGAGCACAGATACGCAGTATTTT

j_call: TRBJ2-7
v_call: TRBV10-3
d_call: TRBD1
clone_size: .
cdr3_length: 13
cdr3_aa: CAVQDRNSYEQYF
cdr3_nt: TGTGCCGTCCAGGACAGGAACTCCTACGAGCAGTACTTC

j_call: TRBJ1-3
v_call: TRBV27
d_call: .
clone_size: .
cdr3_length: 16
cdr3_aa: CASMTLTGSSGNTIYF
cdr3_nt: TGTGCCAGCATGACCCTAACAGGGAGCTCTGGAAACACCATATATTTT

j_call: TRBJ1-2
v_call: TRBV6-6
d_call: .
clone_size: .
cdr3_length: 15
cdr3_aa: CASSAHRASNYGYTF
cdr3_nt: TGTGCCAGCAGCGCCCACAGGGCTTCTAACTATGGCTACACCTTC

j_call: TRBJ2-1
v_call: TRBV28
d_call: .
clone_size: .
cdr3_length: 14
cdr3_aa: CASRSQGGYNEQFF
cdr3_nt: TGTGCCAGCAGAAGTCAGGGGGGCTACAATGAGCAGTTCTTC

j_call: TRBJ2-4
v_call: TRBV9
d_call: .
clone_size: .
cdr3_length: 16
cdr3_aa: CASSVDQNWAKNIQYF
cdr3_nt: TGTGCCAGCAGCGTAGATCAGAATTGGGCCAAAAACATTCAGTACTTC

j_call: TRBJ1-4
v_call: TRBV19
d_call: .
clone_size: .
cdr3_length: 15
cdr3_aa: CASSATATTNEKLFF
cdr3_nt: TGTGCCAGTAGTGCGACAGCAACAACTAATGAAAAACTGTTTTTT

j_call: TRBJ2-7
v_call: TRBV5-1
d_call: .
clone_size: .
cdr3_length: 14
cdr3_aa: CASSLDRSSYEQYF
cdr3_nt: TGCGCCAGCAGCTTGGACCGGAGCTCCTACGAGCAGTACTTC

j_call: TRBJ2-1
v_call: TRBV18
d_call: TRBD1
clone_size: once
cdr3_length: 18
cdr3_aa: CASSPRLIGDSILNEQFF
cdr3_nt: TGTGCCAGCTCACCACGTCTGATCGGGGACAGTATATTGAATGAGCAGTTCTTC

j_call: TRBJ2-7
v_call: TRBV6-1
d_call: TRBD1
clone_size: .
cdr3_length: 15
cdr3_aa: CASSDRDRAYYEQYF
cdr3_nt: TGTGCCAGCAGTGACCGGGACAGGGCCTACTACGAGCAGTACTTC

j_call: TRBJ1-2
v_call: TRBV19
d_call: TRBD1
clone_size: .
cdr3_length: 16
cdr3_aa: CASSTLGQGMNYGYTF
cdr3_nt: TGTGCCAGTAGTACTCTCGGACAGGGAATGAACTATGGCTACACCTTC

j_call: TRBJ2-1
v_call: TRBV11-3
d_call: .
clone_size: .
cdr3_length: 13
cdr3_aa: CASSSQGYNEQFF
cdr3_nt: TGTGCCAGCAGCTCTCAGGGCTACAATGAGCAGTTCTTC

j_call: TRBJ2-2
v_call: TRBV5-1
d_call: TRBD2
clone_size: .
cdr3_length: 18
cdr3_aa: CASTTGTSGSLNTGELFF
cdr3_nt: TGCGCCAGCACCACCGGGACTAGCGGGTCCCTTAACACCGGGGAGCTGTTTTTT

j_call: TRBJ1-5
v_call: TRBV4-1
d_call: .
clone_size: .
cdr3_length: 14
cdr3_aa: CASSHQGSNQPQHF
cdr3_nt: TGCGCCAGCAGCCATCAGGGTAGCAATCAGCCCCAGCATTTT

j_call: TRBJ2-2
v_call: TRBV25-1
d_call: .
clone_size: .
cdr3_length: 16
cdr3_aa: CASRTSGGADTGELFF
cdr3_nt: TGTGCCAGCAGGACGAGTGGGGGGGCGGACACCGGGGAGCTGTTTTTT

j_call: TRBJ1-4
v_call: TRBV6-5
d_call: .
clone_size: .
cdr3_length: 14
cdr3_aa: CASSQRRTNEKLFF
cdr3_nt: TGTGCCAGCAGTCAAAGGAGGACTAATGAAAAACTGTTTTTT

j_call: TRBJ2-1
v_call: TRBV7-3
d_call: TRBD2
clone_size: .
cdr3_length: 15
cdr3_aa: CASSPTSGRRDEQFF
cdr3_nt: TGTGCCAGCAGCCCCACTAGCGGGAGAAGAGATGAGCAGTTCTTC

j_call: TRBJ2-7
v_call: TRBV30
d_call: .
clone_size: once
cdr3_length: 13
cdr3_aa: CAWSDWGPYEQYF
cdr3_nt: TGTGCCTGGAGTGATTGGGGCCCCTACGAGCAGTACTTC

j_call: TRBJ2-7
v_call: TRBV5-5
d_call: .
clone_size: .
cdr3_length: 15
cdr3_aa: CASSLGQEHPYEQYF
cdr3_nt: TGTGCCAGCAGCTTGGGACAGGAACATCCCTACGAGCAGTACTTC

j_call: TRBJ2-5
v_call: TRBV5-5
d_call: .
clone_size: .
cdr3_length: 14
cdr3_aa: CASSLAIQEATQYF
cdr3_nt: TGTGCCAGCAGCTTGGCCATCCAGGAGGCGACCCAGTACTTC

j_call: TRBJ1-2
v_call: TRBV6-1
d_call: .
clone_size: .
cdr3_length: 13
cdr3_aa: CASSDSFNYGYTF
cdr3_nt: TGTGCCAGCAGTGACTCGTTTAACTATGGCTACACCTTC

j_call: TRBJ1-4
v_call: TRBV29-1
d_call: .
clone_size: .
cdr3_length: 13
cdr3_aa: CSVGQSTNEKLFF
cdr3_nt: TGCAGCGTCGGACAGTCAACTAATGAAAAACTGTTTTTT

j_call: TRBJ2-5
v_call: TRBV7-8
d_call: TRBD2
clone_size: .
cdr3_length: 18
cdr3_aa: CASSPHIAGGLKRETQYF
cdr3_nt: TGTGCCAGCAGCCCCCATATAGCGGGGGGCCTGAAAAGAGAGACCCAGTACTTC

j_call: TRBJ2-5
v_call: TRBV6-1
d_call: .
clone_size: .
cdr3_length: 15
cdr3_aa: CASRVLGGRSETQYF
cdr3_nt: TGTGCCAGCAGGGTCCTCGGGGGTCGATCAGAGACCCAGTACTTC

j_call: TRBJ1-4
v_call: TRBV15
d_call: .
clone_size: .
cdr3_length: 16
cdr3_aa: CATSRDLRAISEKLFF
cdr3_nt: TGTGCCACCAGCAGAGATTTGAGGGCGATATCGGAAAAACTGTTTTTT